One and the same sample provided the 27 T cell receptor beta chains below, sequenced in a study of regulatory T cells in long-lasting Graves disease. The authors built TCR beta libraries using iRepertoire HTBI primers and Arm-PCR of CDR3 regions. A single record per CDR3 protein comes from TCRdb applying MiXCR to the multiplex PCR reads. The table shows roughly 360,000 distinct CDR3 sequences, with about 23% occurring only once. Sample time point: persistent/refractory GD, antithyroid drugs over 5 years with positive TRAb. After RNA was extracted from PBMCs, the TCR library was made from it. The specimen comprised peripheral blood mononuclear cells (PBMCs), sampled when the disease was refractory, from a patient treated with antithyroid drugs. The source of these receptors is a woman aged 40 to 50 with Graves disease.

The chain combines TRBV6-1 with TRBJ2-1; D not certain. The germline V gene encodes CDR1 MNHNS and CDR2 SASEGT. The CDR3 sequence is 13 residues long. Trimming shortened V by 7 bases and J by 7 bases, and 14 bases separated the two germline ends. As DNA, the CDR3 is TGTGCCAGCATTGCCCGGGTAGGGAATGAGCAGTTCTTC. Translated: CASIARVGNEQFF.

The CDR3: CASRTSANTGELFF. The CDR3 region has the DNA TGTGCCAGCAGGACTAGCGCCAACACCGGGGAGCTGTTTTTT. The chain combines TRBV9 with TRBJ2-2, with 8 positions matching TRBD2. Unmatched junction bases numbered 2, after V lost 5 bases and J lost 2 bases. CDR3 length equals 14 residues. CDR1 is SGDLS, CDR2 YYNGEE, per germline.

The chain couples TRBV25-1 to TRBJ2-5; D is undetermined. The CDR3 length is 15 residues. Germline V gene data show CDR1 as MGHDK and CDR2 as SYGVNS. The V and J ends lost 6 bases and 4 bases respectively, with 18 bases between them. DNA of the CDR3: TGTGCCAGCAGCCCCGGGCACCTTTTATCAGAGACCCAGTACTTC. The encoded protein is CASSPGHLLSETQYF.

This chain links TRBV2 with TRBJ2-7, with D maybe TRBD1 (8 bases). In germline, CDR1 is SNHLY, CDR2 FYNNEI. With 5 bases removed from V and 2 bases from J, the gap between germline ends came to 25 bases. The CDR3 loop spans 18 amino acids. The CDR3, as DNA: TGTGCCAGCAGTATCCCGTTGGGAGGGGACAGGTGGGCCTACGAGCAGTACTTC. Residues: CASSIPLGGDRWAYEQYF.

Comment on this clonotype: The conserved phenylalanine or tryptophan is not found at the CDR3 terminus, so this likely reflects a read error. No DNA is shown, since the ends of the CDR3 on it are uncertain; the CDR3 is the one TCRdb lists. This sequence joins TRBV18 and TRBJ2-5; TRBD1 is the table's D call and was not checked against the DNA. The CDR3 has 14 residues if both end residues are counted. Germline V gives CDR1 KGHSH, CDR2 LQKENI. The CDR3 is CASLPRDAGEGTQY.

This clonotype was found many times. The chain employs TRBV11-2 and TRBJ2-4, with a tentative D call TRBD1 (6 bases). V gave up 3 bases and J gave up 0 bases, with 9 bases separating them. Per the germline V gene, CDR1 is SGHAT and CDR2 is FQNNGV. CDR3 size: 15 residues. The CDR3 DNA follows: TGTGCCAGCAGCTTGGGGACAAAAGCCAAAAACATTCAGTACTTC. It yields the protein CASSLGTKAKNIQYF.

This chain's CDR3 is CASSRPFPWYGYTF. The CDR3 DNA follows: TGTGCCAGCAGTCGTCCTTTTCCGTGGTATGGCTACACCTTC. This chain links TRBV28 with TRBJ1-2; no clear D. The CDR3 extends over 14 amino acids. V was clipped by 5 bases and J by 5 bases, with 15 bases between them. Germline V gives CDR1 MDHEN, CDR2 SYDVKM.

This clonotype came up a few times. The gene calls are TRBV4-1 and TRBJ2-6; D uncertain. The V gene's germline CDR1 is MGHRA and CDR2 YSYEKL. V lost 4 bases and J lost 1, with 5 bases in between. This CDR3 is built from 14 residues. The CDR3 bases are TGCGCCAGCAGCCGCAGATCTGGGGCCAACGTCCTGACTTTC. Amino acids: CASSRRSGANVLTF.

In DNA form, the CDR3 reads TGTGCCAGCAGCTTACAGGACAATGAGCAGTTCTTC. Translating it yields CASSLQDNEQFF. This rearrangement joins TRBV13 to TRBJ2-1; no reliable D call. The CDR3 covers 12 residues. V was trimmed by 2 bases and J by 5 bases, leaving 4 bases between them. The V gene's germline CDR1 is PRHDT and CDR2 FYEKMQ (reference sequence).

The chain couples TRBV19 to TRBJ1-1; tentative D call: TRBD1 (6 bases). The V gene lost 10 bases and the J gene lost 2 bases, with 17 bases spanning the gap. CDR1 and CDR2 (germline): LNHDA, SQIVND (reference sequence). The CDR3 loop spans 14 amino acids. Here the CDR3 reads CATSPGAINTEAFF. The DNA of the CDR3 is TGTGCCACCAGTCCAGGGGCGATAAACACTGAAGCTTTCTTT.

Notes on this clonotype: A read error may produce the germline difference seen at one junction end. The chain has TRBV10-1 and TRBJ2-2; D is perhaps TRBD2 (6 bases). The CDR3 has 18 residues. Germline CDR1 reads WNHNN; CDR2 reads SYGVQD (reference sequence). The CDR3 loop reads CASSGGRRAGSNTGEPFF. CDR3 DNA sequence: TGCGCCAGCAGTGGTGGGAGACGTGCGGGATCGAACACCGGGGAGCCGTTTTTT.

The chain links TRBV10-3 to TRBJ2-7, with 11 bases aligning to TRBD1. V lost 5 bases and J lost 5; bases outside the gene matches: 14. The germline CDR1 and CDR2 sequences are ENHRY and SYGVKD. CDR3 length: 17 residues. The CDR3 DNA follows: TGTGCCATCAGTTGGAAACTCCCGGGACAGGGGGAACACGAGCAGTACTTC. Protein product: CAISWKLPGQGEHEQYF.

This clonotype was recorded only once. The chain employs TRBV4-1 and TRBJ1-1; D call uncertain. Germline V gene data show CDR1 as MGHRA and CDR2 as YSYEKL. This CDR3 spans 16 amino acids. V lost 0 bases and J lost 2, with 13 bases in between. Here the CDR3 reads CASSQDPGQTNTEAFF. The DNA for the CDR3 is TGCGCCAGCAGCCAAGACCCCGGGCAGACCAACACTGAAGCTTTCTTT.

Many counts were recorded for this clonotype. The gene calls are TRBV7-9 and TRBJ2-6, with no clear D. CDR1 and CDR2 from the germline V gene are SEHNR and FQNEAQ (reference sequence). Trimming shortened V by 1 base and J by 0 bases, and 1 base separated the two germline ends. The CDR3 contains 14 residues. This CDR3 reads CASSLVSGANVLTF. For the CDR3, the DNA is TGTGCCAGCAGCTTAGTCTCTGGGGCCAACGTCCTGACTTTC.

The chain has TRBV2 and TRBJ2-7; a possible D gene is TRBD2 (6 bases). V lost 8 bases, J lost 2 bases, and 19 bases lay in between. CDR1 SNHLY and CDR2 FYNNEI come from the germline V gene. CDR3 length equals 15 residues. Here the CDR3 DNA reads TGTGCCAGCGGAGAGCTGCGGGACGGTACCTACGAGCAGTACTTC. This codes for CASGELRDGTYEQYF.

This clonotype was detected only a few times. The genes are TRBV7-9 and TRBJ2-5; D is unresolved. The germline CDR1 and CDR2 sequences are SEHNR and FQNEAQ (reference sequence). V was clipped by 2 bases and J by 3 bases, with 10 bases between them. CDR3 length: 14 amino acids. The CDR3 DNA is TGTGCCAGCAGCTTAAGTCGGGCTAAAGAGACCCAGTACTTC. Protein sequence: CASSLSRAKETQYF. Full variable domain (missing parts from reference TRBV7-9 and TRBJ2-5): DTGVSQNPRHKITKRGQNVTFRCDPISEHNRLYWYRQTLGQGPEFLTYFQNEAQLEKSRLLSDRFSAERPKGSFSTLEIQRTEQGDSAMYLCASSLSRAKETQYFGPGTRLLVL.

This clonotype occurred many times. V usage is TRBV7-8 and J usage is TRBJ2-2; D not resolved. Germline V lookup: CDR1 SGHVS, CDR2 FQNEAQ. The CDR3 runs to 13 residues. Trimming stripped 5 bases from V and 3 bases from J, with 7 bases between. In DNA form, the CDR3 reads TGTGCCAGCAGCGCCTATTACACCGGGGAGCTGTTTTTT. Its translation is CASSAYYTGELFF.

The V gene is TRBV14, the J gene TRBJ2-1, with 9 bases fitting TRBD2. The CDR3 is 15 amino acids. The V gene's germline CDR1 is SGHDN and CDR2 FVKESK. V gave up 4 bases and J gave up 7 bases; unmatched junction bases: 8. The DNA for the CDR3 is TGTGCCAGCAGCCTATTAGCGGGAGTCGGTAATGAGCAGTTCTTC. Its translation: CASSLLAGVGNEQFF.

The J gene is TRBJ2-1, the V gene TRBV29-1; 11 bases fit TRBD1. With V trimmed by 5 bases and J by 7 bases, 10 bases remained unmatched. The CDR3 loop spans 15 amino acids. Germline lookup yields CDR1 SQVTM and CDR2 ANQGSEA. CDR3 region: CSVSPRDRGMNEQFF. In nucleotides, the CDR3 is TGCAGCGTTTCCCCCCGGGACAGGGGGATGAATGAGCAGTTCTTC.

The rearrangement uses TRBV13 and TRBJ2-1; possible D gene TRBD1, 6 bases. V shed 1 base and J shed 5 bases, with 12 bases lying between them. The CDR3 is 15 residues long. Per the germline V gene, CDR1 is PRHDT and CDR2 is FYEKMQ (reference sequence). CDR3 protein: CASSLEQGFHNEQFF. CDR3 nucleotide sequence: TGTGCCAGCAGCTTAGAACAGGGTTTCCACAATGAGCAGTTCTTC.

This clonotype has a count of ten or more. V usage is TRBV28 and J usage is TRBJ1-1; no clear D gene. Germline loops: CDR1 MDHEN, CDR2 SYDVKM. Trimming removed 4 bases from V and 2 bases from J, with 20 bases in between. The CDR3 loop spans 17 amino acids. The CDR3 is CASSSGLKTWANTEAFF. The CDR3 DNA sequence: TGTGCCAGCAGTTCCGGGCTAAAAACTTGGGCCAACACTGAAGCTTTCTTT.

This clonotype was observed a handful of times. The V call is TRBV6-2 or TRBV6-3, the J call TRBJ1-1, with D maybe TRBD1 (6 bases). CDR3 length: 15 residues. V was shortened by 3 bases and J by 0 bases, with 11 bases between the two germline ends. CDR1 is MNHEY, CDR2 SVGEGT, per germline. The chain's CDR3 is CASSYKGGMNTEAFF. The CDR3, as DNA: TGTGCCAGCAGTTATAAGGGGGGGATGAACACTGAAGCTTTCTTT.

This clonotype was counted a few times. In this CDR3 the conserved last residue, phenylalanine or tryptophan, is missing, so a read error is likely. The rearrangement links TRBV11-3 to TRBJ2-1, with 7 bases lining up with TRBD1. V lost 4 bases, J lost 3 bases, and 6 bases stayed unmatched. Germline values: CDR1 SGHNT, CDR2 YENEEA. The CDR3 has 15 residues. The CDR3 DNA sequence: TGTGCCAGCAGCTCGGGGACAGCAAACTACAATGAGCAGTTCCTC. Amino acid sequence: CASSSGTANYNEQFL.

The chain employs TRBV2 and TRBJ1-3, with no clear D. The CDR3 is 11 residues long. Germline V CDR1 and CDR2: SNHLY, FYNNEI. V shed 6 bases and J shed 9 bases, with 9 bases lying between them. CDR3 region: CASSRSLTIYF. The CDR3 DNA sequence: TGTGCCAGCAGCCGCAGTCTCACCATATATTTT.

This clonotype was observed at least ten times. The chain uses TRBV28 and TRBJ2-5; TRBD1 aligns across 11 bases. The CDR3 contains 18 residues. Germline CDR1 reads MDHEN; CDR2 reads SYDVKM. Losses at the gene ends were 4 bases for V and 6 bases for J; bases not matched to a gene: 16. The chain's CDR3 is CASSSLPKDRGRVKTQYF. The CDR3, as DNA: TGTGCCAGCAGTTCTCTACCTAAGGACAGGGGGCGCGTAAAGACCCAGTACTTC.

The chain is built from TRBV28 and TRBJ2-1; 8 bases agree with TRBD2. CDR1 MDHEN and CDR2 SYDVKM come from the germline V gene. CDR3 size: 17 residues. V lost 4 bases and J lost 1; bases outside the gene matches: 9. The CDR3 region has the DNA TGTGCCAGCAGTTCCTCCTCTAGCGGGCCATCCTACAATGAGCAGTTCTTC. Its protein is CASSSSSSGPSYNEQFF.

This clonotype was detected ten times or more. The chain is built from TRBV28 and TRBJ1-2; D perhaps matches TRBD1 (5 bases). Germline V gene sequence: CDR1 MDHEN, CDR2 SYDVKM. The ends were cut back, 2 bases at V and 4 bases at J, with 26 bases in the middle. The CDR3 is 19 amino acids. CDR3 nucleotide sequence: TGTGCCAGCAGTTTAAGAACTTACTCGGTGCAGGGCGACCGCTATGGCTACACCTTC. It specifies CASSLRTYSVQGDRYGYTF.